These 10 T cell receptor beta chains were sequenced from one sample in a study of blood T cell repertoires in COVID-19. Clones were sequenced by immunoSEQ multiplex PCR, and TCRdb holds only the in-frame ones, with some missing. The profile covers around 60,000 clones, with more than 75% appearing a single time and 3.5% to 5% taken by the ten largest. What was sequenced was peripheral blood. The receptor source for this set is a human donor in a cohort sampled during active COVID-19.

The chain employs TRBV11-2 and TRBJ2-1; TRBD2 agrees at 11 bases. V was clipped by 3 bases and J by 7 bases; unmatched bases: 8. The germline V gene has CDR1 SGHAT and CDR2 FQNNGV. CDR3 size: 16 residues. For the CDR3, the DNA is TGTGCCAGCAGCTTTCGCCTAGCGGGGGGTGGGAATGAGCAGTTCTTC. Encoded protein: CASSFRLAGGGNEQFF.

The sample holds one count of this clone. The rearrangement uses TRBV4-3 and TRBJ1-2; TRBD1 aligns across 10 bases. Germline CDR1 LGHNA, CDR2 YSLEER. The ends lost 4 bases at V and 1 base at J; junction bases unmatched: 15. The CDR3 contains 19 residues. The CDR3 region has the DNA TGCGCCAGCAGCCCCTCGACAGGGGGCTCACTGCTCAATAACTATGGCTACACCTTC. Translated, it gives CASSPSTGGSLLNNYGYTF.

This sequence joins TRBV27 and TRBJ2-3; TRBD2 agrees at 10 bases. Trimming at V came to 7 bases and at J to 4 bases, leaving 5 bases not matched to a gene. The CDR3 contains 14 residues. The germline V gene encodes CDR1 MNHEY and CDR2 SMNVEV (reference sequence). The CDR3 reads CASKTSGKSDTQYF. The DNA for the CDR3 is TGTGCCAGCAAAACTAGCGGGAAATCAGATACGCAGTATTTT.

The chain uses TRBV28 and TRBJ2-7; D remains ambiguous. The CDR3 is 14 amino acids. V lost 6 bases, J lost 3 bases, and 15 bases lay in between. Germline V gene lookup returns CDR1 MDHEN and CDR2 SYDVKM. CDR3 nucleotide sequence: TGTGCCAGCAGCAAATCGAAACGGGTCTACGAGCAGTACTTC. It yields the protein CASSKSKRVYEQYF.

Only a few counts were recorded for this clone. The chain employs TRBV28 and TRBJ2-7, with a weak D call TRBD1 (6 bases). The CDR3 has 12 amino acids. The germline V and J ends were trimmed by 3 bases and 6 bases, with 9 bases remaining between them. Germline V CDR1 and CDR2: MDHEN, SYDVKM. CDR3 DNA: TGTGCCAGCAGTTTCCAGGGGAGCGAGCAGTACTTC. Amino acids: CASSFQGSEQYF.

The CDR3 DNA sequence: TGCGCCAGCAGTCAAGGGACAGGGGGCTACGAGCAGTACTTC. Its protein is CASSQGTGGYEQYF. This chain joins TRBV23-1 and TRBJ2-7, with 11 bases identical to TRBD1. TRBV23-1 is an ORF; its function is uncertain. V was clipped by 2 bases and J by 3 bases; unmatched bases: 0. The CDR3 has 14 amino acids.

This clone was counted a single time. This chain connects TRBV27 to TRBJ2-7, with TRBD1 identical over 9 bases. The CDR3 runs to 15 residues. The V segment lost 4 bases and the J segment 3 bases; nucleotides outside the gene matches: 7. Germline CDR1 and CDR2: MNHEY and SMNVEV (reference sequence). CDR3 amino acids: CASSYRGQGHYEQYF. The CDR3 nucleotides read TGTGCCAGCAGTTATAGGGGACAGGGCCACTACGAGCAGTACTTC.

CDR3 bases: TGTGCCAGCAGCTTAGAGTACGTCACGGGCAATCAGCCCCAGCATTTT. This sequence encodes CASSLEYVTGNQPQHF. The J gene is TRBJ1-5, the V gene TRBV7-9, with D uncertain. Germline loops: CDR1 SEHNR, CDR2 FQNEAQ (reference sequence). Trimming stripped 1 base from V and 2 bases from J, with 12 bases between. This CDR3 has 16 residues.

The rearrangement joins TRBV19 to TRBJ1-2; 10 bases are a match to TRBD1. Germline loops: CDR1 LNHDA, CDR2 SQIVND (reference sequence). The V and J ends lost 6 bases and 4 bases, in that order; junction bases with no gene match: 2. This CDR3 is built from 13 residues. CDR3 nucleotides: TGTGCCAGTAGCGGGACAGGGGTCTATGGCTACACCTTC. Translated, it gives CASSGTGVYGYTF.

This clone was seen a single time. This chain uses TRBV4-1 with TRBJ1-5; 8 positions agree with TRBD1. Losses at the gene ends were 0 bases for V and 3 bases for J; bases not matched to a gene: 4. This CDR3 contains 16 residues. Germline V lookup: CDR1 MGHRA, CDR2 YSYEKL. The CDR3 is CASSQEDRVFNQPQHF. DNA for the CDR3: TGCGCCAGCAGCCAAGAGGACAGGGTATTCAATCAGCCCCAGCATTTT.